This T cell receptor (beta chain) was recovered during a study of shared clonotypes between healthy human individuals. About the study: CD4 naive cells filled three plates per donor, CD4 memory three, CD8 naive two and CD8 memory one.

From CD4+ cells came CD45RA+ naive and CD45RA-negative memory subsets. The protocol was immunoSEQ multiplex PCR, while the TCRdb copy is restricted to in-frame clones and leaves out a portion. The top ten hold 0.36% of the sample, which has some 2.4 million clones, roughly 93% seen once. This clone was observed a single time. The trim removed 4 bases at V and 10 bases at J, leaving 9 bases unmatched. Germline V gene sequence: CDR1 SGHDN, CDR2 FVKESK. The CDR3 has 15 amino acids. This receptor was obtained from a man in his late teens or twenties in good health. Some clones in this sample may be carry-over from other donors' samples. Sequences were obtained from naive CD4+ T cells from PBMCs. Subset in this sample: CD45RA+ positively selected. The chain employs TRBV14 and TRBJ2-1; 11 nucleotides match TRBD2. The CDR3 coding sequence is TGTGCCAGCAGCCTGACGGGACTAGCGGTTCGCGAGCAGTTCTTC. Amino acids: CASSLTGLAVREQFF.